This T cell receptor beta chain derives from a study of breast tumors, draining lymph nodes, adjacent tissues. Findings and caveats of the study: Most tumor T cells seemingly derive from lymph node, then expand in tumor. Compared with lymph nodes, tumors were less diverse; compared with nontumor tissue, more. That most tumor T cells come from lymph nodes remained unproven. Luminal-like breast cancer showed significantly higher tumor–nontumor repertoire similarity than basal-like.

The germline V gene encodes CDR1 SGHDT and CDR2 YYEEEE. J gave up 5 bases and V 3 bases, and 8 bases lay outside the gene matches. The CDR3 covers 15 residues. TCRdb redid the calling of the multiplex PCR reads with MiXCR, one entry per CDR3 protein. The data contain approximately 17,000 distinct CDR3 sequences, about 45% of them singletons. This clonotype was found once. Its antigen is not identified. The chain carries TRBV5-6 and TRBJ2-5; TRBD1 agrees at 9 bases. The clonotype originates from a female donor with breast cancer. Some clones in this sample may be carry-over from other donors' samples. Sequenced material: tumor-adjacent breast tissue. In DNA, the CDR3 is TGTGCCAGCAGCTACCCGGGACAGGGTGGGGAGACCCAGTACTTC. Amino acids: CASSYPGQGGETQYF.